A single sample gave rise to the 24 T cell receptor beta chains below, sequenced in a study of cytomegalovirus exposure and HLA in healthy donors. Some clones are missing from TCRdb's copy, which holds only in-frame ones; the method was immunoSEQ multiplex PCR. The sample lists approximately 180,000 clones, about 87% occurring once. Material: PBMCs. The receptor set was obtained from a woman between 25 and 40 years old in good health and CMV-seronegative.

The CDR3, as DNA: TGTGCCACCAGCAGAGATGGTACGAGTTTATGGGAGACCCAGTACTTC. Amino acid sequence: CATSRDGTSLWETQYF. The rearrangement joins TRBV15 to TRBJ2-5; D is undetermined. CDR1 is LNHNV and CDR2 is YYDKDF in the germline V gene (reference sequence). This CDR3 has 16 residues. Trimming took 0 bases from V and 5 from J, leaving 16 bases between them.

V and J are TRBV7-9 and TRBJ2-5; perhaps TRBD1 as D (5 bases). The CDR3 consists of 14 residues. Germline CDR1 reads SEHNR; CDR2 reads FQNEAQ (reference sequence). V dropped 1 base and J dropped 9 bases, with 15 bases sitting between them. The CDR3 bases are TGTGCCAGCAGCTTAGTTGACAGAAACACGGCCCAGTACTTC. Protein sequence: CASSLVDRNTAQYF.

This clone came up a few times. The chain employs TRBV10-1 and TRBJ1-1, with a weak D call TRBD1 (5 bases). The CDR3 consists of 13 residues. The germline CDR1 and CDR2 sequences are WNHNN and SYGVQD (reference sequence). Trimming stripped 5 bases from V and 3 bases from J, with 10 bases between. CDR3 coding DNA: TGCGCCAGCAGTAAGAACAGGTACACTGAAGCTTTCTTT. Translating it yields CASSKNRYTEAFF.

The chain carries TRBV7-9 and TRBJ2-5; a weak D match, TRBD1 (5 bases). This CDR3 contains 13 residues. The germline gives CDR1 SEHNR, CDR2 FQNEAQ (reference sequence). V was shortened by 5 bases and J by 5 bases, with 12 bases between the two germline ends. The CDR3 nucleotides read TGTGCCAGCAGCCCCGTGTGGGGCGAGACCCAGTACTTC. Protein sequence: CASSPVWGETQYF.

The chain has TRBV30 and TRBJ1-2; D is uncertain. The CDR3 is 15 amino acids. CDR1 and CDR2 (germline): GTSNPN, SVGIG (reference sequence). Trimming stripped 3 bases from V and 0 bases from J, with 14 bases between. CDR3 sequence reads: CAWSEAGIANYGYTF. The DNA of the CDR3 is TGTGCCTGGAGCGAAGCGGGGATAGCTAACTATGGCTACACCTTC.

This chain links TRBV5-1 with TRBJ2-5; 8 nucleotides agree with TRBD1. This CDR3 has 15 amino acids. V gave up 0 bases and J gave up 4 bases; unmatched junction bases: 5. CDR1 is SGHRS, CDR2 YFSETQ, per germline. This CDR3 reads CASSLARGPGETQYF. CDR3 coding DNA: TGCGCCAGCAGCTTGGCCAGGGGGCCGGGAGAGACCCAGTACTTC.

The chain links TRBV10-2 to TRBJ2-7, with 7 bases lining up with TRBD2. CDR3 length: 17 amino acids. CDR1 and CDR2 (germline): WSHSY, SAAADI. The J segment lost 0 bases and the V segment lost 6 bases, leaving 14 bases of the junction unmatched. CDR3 sequence (DNA): TGCGCCAGCAGGGGACTGGGCGGGGGTGGAGACTCCTACGAGCAGTACTTC. It codes for CASRGLGGGGDSYEQYF.

This sequence joins TRBV9 and TRBJ2-3; D gene uncertain. Germline V gene sequence: CDR1 SGDLS, CDR2 YYNGEE. The CDR3 consists of 14 residues. The V and J ends lost 3 bases and 4 bases respectively, with 12 bases between them. CDR3 DNA sequence: TGTGCCAGCAGCGCCAGTTTCGGAGCAGATACGCAGTATTTT. Protein product: CASSASFGADTQYF.

The chain links TRBV4-1 to TRBJ2-1; 13 positions agree with TRBD2. Germline lookup yields CDR1 MGHRA and CDR2 YSYEKL. CDR3 length equals 15 residues. J was trimmed by 10 bases and V by 4 bases; bases with no gene match: 7. CDR3 sequence reads: CASSPTSGGPWEQFF. The CDR3 DNA sequence: TGCGCCAGCAGCCCGACTAGCGGGGGGCCCTGGGAGCAGTTCTTC.

J is TRBJ2-3 and V is TRBV5-1; TRBD2 aligns across 8 bases. This CDR3 comprises 16 residues. With 2 bases clipped from V and 2 bases from J, the junction kept 7 bases outside the gene matches. The V gene's germline CDR1 is SGHRS and CDR2 YFSETQ. The CDR3 sequence: CASSLPTSEHTDTQYF. The CDR3 DNA follows: TGCGCCAGCAGCTTACCGACTAGCGAACACACAGATACGCAGTATTTT. Full variable domain (rest looked up from reference TRBV5-1 and TRBJ2-3): KAGVTQTPRYLIKTRGQQVTLSCSPISGHRSVSWYQQTPGQGLQFLFEYFSETQRNKGNFPGRFSGRQFSNSRSEMNVSTLELGDSALYLCASSLPTSEHTDTQYFGPGTRLTVL.

The chain joins TRBV6-5 to TRBJ1-1; D might be TRBD1 (5 bases). Germline V gene lookup returns CDR1 MNHEY and CDR2 SVGAGI. The V and J ends lost 0 bases and 4 bases respectively, with 9 bases between them. This CDR3 spans 14 amino acids. The CDR3 nucleotides read TGTGCCAGCAGTTACTCTCCCGGGGGCACTGAAGCTTTCTTT. This codes for CASSYSPGGTEAFF.

The chain joins TRBV4-2 to TRBJ2-3, with TRBD2 matching over 8 bases. The CDR3 is 19 amino acids. Germline V lookup: CDR1 LGHNA, CDR2 YNFKEQ. V lost 2 bases, J lost 3 bases, and 16 bases stayed unmatched. In DNA, the CDR3 is TGTGCCAGCAGCCAAATCCTAGGGCCCAGCGGGGGAGGGACAGATACGCAGTATTTT. Translating it yields CASSQILGPSGGGTDTQYF.

The CDR3 nucleotides read TGCGCCAGCAGCCAAATAGCAGGGGGCGGTGGTTACACTGAAGCTTTCTTT. This sequence encodes CASSQIAGGGGYTEAFF. The J gene is TRBJ1-1, the V gene TRBV4-1; 8 nucleotides agree with TRBD1. V shed 2 bases and J 3 bases; nucleotides not matched to a gene: 11. The CDR3 spans 17 residues. Per germline, CDR1 MGHRA and CDR2 YSYEKL.

The rearrangement joins TRBV15 to TRBJ2-7; D is unresolved. Germline lookup yields CDR1 LNHNV and CDR2 YYDKDF (reference sequence). The CDR3 runs to 14 residues. V was cut by 5 bases and J by 0 bases, with 11 bases left in between. CDR3 region: CATSPRRNSYEQYF. The CDR3 DNA follows: TGTGCCACCAGCCCCCGCAGAAACTCCTACGAGCAGTACTTC. Combining the CDR3 with reference TRBV15 and TRBJ2-7 gives the whole variable domain DAMVIQNPRYQVTQFGKPVTLSCSQTLNHNVMYWYQQKSSQAPKLLFHYYDKDFNNEADTPDNFQSRRPNTSFCFLDIRSPGLGDTAMYLCATSPRRNSYEQYFGPGTRLTVT.

The chain combines TRBV7-2 with TRBJ2-1, with 9 nucleotides matching TRBD2. V was clipped by 5 bases and J by 8 bases; unmatched bases: 4. There are 13 residues in the CDR3. Per the germline V gene, CDR1 is SGHTA and CDR2 is FQGNSA. The CDR3 nucleotides read TGTGCCAGCAGCGGGCGGGGGGGCGATGAGCAGTTCTTC. It is translated as CASSGRGGDEQFF.

The chain is built from TRBV4-1 and TRBJ2-5, with TRBD2 matching over 8 bases. The J segment lost 0 bases and the V segment lost 2 bases, leaving 5 bases of the junction unmatched. The CDR3 covers 16 residues. The V gene's germline CDR1 is MGHRA and CDR2 YSYEKL. The CDR3 region is CASSQPGGLDQETQYF. The CDR3 DNA reads as TGCGCCAGCAGCCAACCGGGGGGGCTCGACCAAGAGACCCAGTACTTC.

This chain joins TRBV4-3 and TRBJ2-1; possible D gene TRBD1, 5 bases. The germline V gene has CDR1 LGHNA and CDR2 YSLEER. CDR3 size: 13 residues. V was clipped by 3 bases and J by 6 bases, with 9 bases between them. CDR3 sequence: CASSHSRGNEQFF. The DNA of the CDR3 is TGCGCCAGCAGCCACAGTAGGGGCAATGAGCAGTTCTTC.

The V call is TRBV4-1, the J call TRBJ2-7; 7 bases agree with TRBD1. CDR3 size: 15 residues. Germline CDR1 reads MGHRA; CDR2 reads YSYEKL. V lost 0 bases and J lost 2; bases outside the gene matches: 4. The CDR3 DNA reads as TGCGCCAGCAGCCAAGATAACAGGGGAGCCTACGAGCAGTACTTC. Protein: CASSQDNRGAYEQYF.

With respect to this clone: The junction departs from the called germline gene at one end, perhaps through a read error. V and J are TRBV5-1 and TRBJ2-7, with 7 bases matching TRBD2. The germline gives CDR1 SGHRS, CDR2 YFSETQ. The CDR3 has 15 residues. The CDR3 DNA is TGTGCCAGCAGCCCGGGTAGCGGGTTCTCCTACGAGCAGTACTTC. This sequence encodes CASSPGSGFSYEQYF.

This chain uses TRBV5-1 with TRBJ2-7; 10 bases line up with TRBD1. Germline loops: CDR1 SGHRS, CDR2 YFSETQ. The trim removed 3 bases at V and 5 bases at J, leaving 5 bases unmatched. This CDR3 is built from 14 residues. This CDR3 is CASSSGQGVNEQYF. In nucleotides, the CDR3 is TGCGCCAGCAGCTCCGGACAGGGGGTGAACGAGCAGTACTTC.

CDR3 DNA: TGTGCCAGCAGTGGGACAGGGAGCCACGAGCAGTACTTC. It is translated as CASSGTGSHEQYF. The rearrangement links TRBV6-5 to TRBJ2-7; TRBD1 matches at 9 bases. The junction had 4 bases not matched to a gene; V was cut back by 5 bases and J by 5 bases. CDR1 MNHEY and CDR2 SVGAGI come from the germline V gene. This CDR3 contains 13 residues.

This chain links TRBV5-4 with TRBJ1-2, with 8 bases identical to TRBD1. V shed 4 bases, J shed 5 bases, and the junction held 10 bases outside the gene matches. The CDR3 extends over 15 amino acids. In germline, CDR1 is SGHNT, CDR2 YYREEE (reference sequence). CDR3 amino acids: CASSGNRGSGYGYTF. The CDR3 region has the DNA TGTGCCAGCAGCGGAAACAGGGGGTCAGGGTATGGCTACACCTTC.

This chain links TRBV19 with TRBJ1-1, with D possibly TRBD1 on 5 matching bases. This CDR3 is built from 10 residues. CDR1 and CDR2 from the germline V gene are LNHDA and SQIVND (reference sequence). Trimming removed 7 bases at V and 7 bases at J, with 7 bases between. In nucleotides, the CDR3 is TGTGCCAGTAAGGGGCGTGAAGCTTTCTTT. Translating gives CASKGREAFF.

This sequence joins TRBV5-1 and TRBJ2-5; 9 bases map to TRBD2. The V segment lost 1 base and the J segment 5 bases; nucleotides outside the gene matches: 6. The CDR3 spans 15 residues. Germline values: CDR1 SGHRS, CDR2 YFSETQ. CDR3 nucleotides: TGCGCCAGCAGCTTGTTGCGGGGGGGCCGGGAGACCCAGTACTTC. Protein sequence: CASSLLRGGRETQYF.